This T cell receptor beta chain emerged from a study of blood T cell repertoires in COVID-19. Study background: Sample material is recorded as cDNA or gDNA derived from T cells, B-cell-depleted T cells, or PBMCs.

Methods used by the authors: Nucleated cell number was recorded as an estimate derived from reference gene primer amplification. The assay was immunoSEQ multiplex PCR, and TCRdb's table has in-frame clones only and misses some. The V and J calls and clone size are taken from that table; D and trimming were inferred from the DNA. The profile shows about 70,000 clones, approximately 80% of them singletons. Trimming at V came to 4 bases and at J to 5 bases, leaving 6 bases not matched to a gene. This CDR3 is 15 amino acids long. CDR1 is LGHNA and CDR2 is YSLEER in the germline V gene. Sequencing input: peripheral blood. The sequence was obtained from a woman older than 75 with active or convalescent COVID-19. The gene calls are TRBV4-3 and TRBJ2-1; TRBD2 matches at 9 bases. CDR3 sequence reads: CASSRRLAENNEQFF. CDR3 nucleotides: TGCGCCAGCAGCCGACGACTAGCGGAAAACAATGAGCAGTTCTTC.